This T cell receptor beta chain was documented in a study of T cells in tuberculosis. Whole-study context: T cells were selected with CD1B tetramers loaded with glucose monomycolate. Points from the study as a whole: Cases with active tuberculosis were adults, while controls were adolescents. Smaller distances to GMM-specific TCRs suggested their expansion in active tuberculosis.

Germline V gives CDR1 MGHRA, CDR2 YSYEKL. The CDR3 covers 15 residues. V was trimmed by 3 bases and J by 9 bases, leaving 17 bases between them. At study entry, adolescents had tuberculin skin tests and IGRA screening. Some clones are missing from TCRdb's copy, which holds only in-frame ones; the method was immunoSEQ multiplex PCR. The table records about 41,000 clones, 95% of them present only once. For this clone: The antigen is unknown.

The rearrangement uses TRBV4-1 and TRBJ2-2; perhaps TRBD1 as D (6 bases). The sequence came from a donor aged 10-29 years with latent tuberculosis or without tuberculosis infection. Sequencing used PBMCs. In DNA, the CDR3 is TGCGCCAGCAGCCAGTCGGACAGTAGAGCCCGGGAGCTGTTTTTT. Translated: CASSQSDSRARELFF.